Included here is one T cell receptor (beta chain) sequence, with context. The authors' processing: Reference gene primer amplification yielded estimated nucleated cell counts. Data came from immunoSEQ multiplex PCR; TCRdb stores just in-frame clones and leaves some out. The D gene and trimming were derived from the DNA, and the V and J assignments and clone size from that table. This table has about 80,000 clones, 75% to 85% appearing once. This CDR3 is 12 amino acids long. Germline CDR1 MNHEY, CDR2 SVGAGI. V lost 7 bases, J lost 3 bases, and 1 base stayed unmatched. Seattle-derived patients entered the study during active infection and were followed longitudinally. This specimen comes from a study of blood T cell repertoires in COVID-19. Across the study: COVID-19 samples, acute and convalescent, were from the United States, Italy and Spain. PBMCs, B-cell-depleted T cells, or T cells were the source of the cDNA or gDNA that made up the material.

V gene TRBV6-5 combines with J gene TRBJ2-3; TRBD1 matches at 7 bases. Input material: peripheral blood. The receptor was isolated from a man between 60 and 75 years old with COVID-19, enrolled during active disease. Here the CDR3 reads CASTGQTDTQYF. The CDR3 DNA is TGTGCCAGCACGGGACAGACAGATACGCAGTATTTT.